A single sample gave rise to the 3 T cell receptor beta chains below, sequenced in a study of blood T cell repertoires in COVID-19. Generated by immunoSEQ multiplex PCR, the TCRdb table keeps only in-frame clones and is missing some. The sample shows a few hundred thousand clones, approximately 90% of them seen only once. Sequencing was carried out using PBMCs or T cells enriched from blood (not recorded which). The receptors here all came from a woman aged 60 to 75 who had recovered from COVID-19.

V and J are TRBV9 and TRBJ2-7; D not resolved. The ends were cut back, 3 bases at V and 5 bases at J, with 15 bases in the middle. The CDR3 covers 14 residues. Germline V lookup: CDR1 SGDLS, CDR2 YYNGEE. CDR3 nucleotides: TGTGCCAGCAGCGCCTCGCGATACAGCCACGAGCAGTACTTC. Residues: CASSASRYSHEQYF. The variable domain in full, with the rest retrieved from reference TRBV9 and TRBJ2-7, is DSGVTQTPKHLITATGQRVTLRCSPRSGDLSVYWYQQSLDQGLQFLIQYYNGEERAKGNILERFSAQQFPDLHSELNLSSLELGDSALYFCASSASRYSHEQYFGPGTRLTVT.

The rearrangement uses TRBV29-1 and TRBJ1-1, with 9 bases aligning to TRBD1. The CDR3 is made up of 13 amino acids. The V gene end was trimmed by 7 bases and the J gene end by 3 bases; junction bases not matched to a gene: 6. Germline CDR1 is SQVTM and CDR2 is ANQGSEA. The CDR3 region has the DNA TGCAGCGGGATGACAGGGGGTTACACTGAAGCTTTCTTT. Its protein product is CSGMTGGYTEAFF.

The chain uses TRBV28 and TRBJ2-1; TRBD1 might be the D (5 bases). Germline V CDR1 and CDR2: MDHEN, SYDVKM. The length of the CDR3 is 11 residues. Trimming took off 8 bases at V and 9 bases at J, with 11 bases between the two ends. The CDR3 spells CASSQGSEQFF. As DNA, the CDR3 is TGTGCCAGCTCCCAGGGCAGTGAGCAGTTCTTC.